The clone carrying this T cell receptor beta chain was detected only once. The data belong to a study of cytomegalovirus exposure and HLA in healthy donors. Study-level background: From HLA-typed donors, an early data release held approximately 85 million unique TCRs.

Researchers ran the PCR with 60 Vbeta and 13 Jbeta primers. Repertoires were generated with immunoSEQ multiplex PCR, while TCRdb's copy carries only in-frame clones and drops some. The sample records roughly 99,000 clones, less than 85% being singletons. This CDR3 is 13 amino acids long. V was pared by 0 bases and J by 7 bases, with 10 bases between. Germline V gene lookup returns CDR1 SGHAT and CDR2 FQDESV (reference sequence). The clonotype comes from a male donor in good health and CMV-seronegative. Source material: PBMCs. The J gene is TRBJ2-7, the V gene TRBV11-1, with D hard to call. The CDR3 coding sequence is TGTGCCAGCAGCTTAGCGCCGTCTAAGGAGCAGTACTTC. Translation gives CASSLAPSKEQYF.